One and the same sample provided the 30 T cell receptor beta chains below, sequenced in a study of metastatic and nonmetastatic thyroid tumors. No patient received treatment before thyroid surgery. MiXCR reprocessed the PCR reads for TCRdb. The sample lists 22,000 or so clones; 15% to 19% were seen once. Specimen: blood. The receptors shown here come from a female donor with papillary thyroid cancer or a benign thyroid nodule (not recorded which). Some clones in this sample may be carry-over from other donors' samples.

This clone was seen at least ten times. This CDR3 is also generated by other DNA sequences in the sample. The chain employs TRBV5-1 and TRBJ2-3; 9 bases are shared with TRBD2. V dropped 0 bases and J dropped 4; count of bases not matched to a gene: 6. Germline V CDR1 and CDR2: SGHRS, YFSETQ. The length of the CDR3 is 16 residues. CDR3 coding DNA: TGCGCCAGCAGCTTGGCCGGTAGCGGGAGTGCAGATACGCAGTATTTT. This encodes CASSLAGSGSADTQYF.

This clone was observed many times. This chain uses TRBV27 with TRBJ2-2; D is possibly TRBD2 (6 bases). From germline, CDR1 is MNHEY and CDR2 SMNVEV (reference sequence). The V end was cut by 3 bases, the J end by 3 bases, with 20 bases between. CDR3 size: 18 residues. This chain's CDR3 is CASSFSSGGDRHTGELFF. DNA for the CDR3: TGTGCCAGCAGTTTTTCAAGCGGAGGGGACCGCCACACCGGGGAGCTGTTTTTT.

The chain is built from TRBV6-4 and TRBJ2-1, with 7 positions matching TRBD2. The CDR3 length is 15 residues. CDR1 and CDR2 (germline): MRHNA, SNTAGT. V lost 4 bases, J lost 5 bases, and 8 bases stayed unmatched. The CDR3 nucleotides read TGTGCCAGCAGTGTCTCGGGGGGAGATAACAATGAGCAGTTCTTC. Its protein product is CASSVSGGDNNEQFF.

The chain links TRBV5-1 to TRBJ2-7, with unresolved D. Looked up from germline, CDR1 is SGHRS and CDR2 is YFSETQ. The CDR3 is made up of 14 amino acids. The germline V and J ends were trimmed by 0 bases and 4 bases, with 11 bases remaining between them. The CDR3 region has the DNA TGCGCCAGCAGCTTGGGAGGTAGGGCATACGAGCAGTACTTC. This codes for CASSLGGRAYEQYF.

This clone was observed at least ten times. One end of the junction varies from germline; a read error may be responsible. At the DNA level, this CDR3 is encoded by other sequences in the same sample as well. The chain recombines TRBV4-1 with TRBJ2-5; 13 bases are shared with TRBD2. Germline CDR1 MGHRA, CDR2 YSYEKL. The CDR3 loop spans 15 amino acids. The CDR3 bases are TGTGCCAGCAGCCACAGGACTAGCGGGAGAGAGACCCAGTACTTC. It encodes CASSHRTSGRETQYF.

This rearrangement joins TRBV20-1 to TRBJ2-1, with D tentatively TRBD2 (5 bases). CDR1 is DFQATT and CDR2 is SNEGSKA in the germline V gene (reference sequence). CDR3 length: 15 residues. V lost 0 bases and J lost 8, with 17 bases in between. The CDR3, as DNA: TGCAGTGCTAGAGATCCATGGGGAGTAGGCGATGAGCAGTTCTTC. This encodes CSARDPWGVGDEQFF.

This clone was recorded at least ten times. This specimen includes other DNA sequences encoding the same CDR3. This chain links TRBV5-6 with TRBJ2-1; a possible D gene is TRBD2 (5 bases). Trimming shortened V by 7 bases and J by 2 bases, and 7 bases separated the two germline ends. There are 12 residues in the CDR3. CDR1 is SGHDT, CDR2 YYEEEE, per germline. The CDR3 nucleotides are TGTGCCAGCGGGGAGCCCTACAATGAGCAGTTCTTC. Residues: CASGEPYNEQFF.

This clone has a count of ten or more. The genes are TRBV7-9 and TRBJ2-7; 8 bases line up with TRBD2. Trimming cost V 7 bases and J 0 bases; bases outside gene matches: 5. Germline V lookup: CDR1 SEHNR, CDR2 FQNEAQ (reference sequence). This CDR3 has 14 residues. The CDR3 DNA follows: TGTGCCAGCACAGGGACTAGAAGCTCCTACGAGCAGTACTTC. Translating it yields CASTGTRSSYEQYF.

This clone appeared many times. The chain links TRBV28 to TRBJ2-7; D is ambiguous. The V end was cut by 2 bases, the J end by 1 base, with 15 bases between. This CDR3 has 16 residues. The germline V gene has CDR1 MDHEN and CDR2 SYDVKM. Written as DNA, the CDR3 is TGTGCCAGCAGTTTAATGGGGTTAGCAGCATCCTACGAGCAGTACTTC. This codes for CASSLMGLAASYEQYF.

This clone was counted at least ten times. The rearrangement links TRBV19 to TRBJ2-7; TRBD1 matches at 7 bases. CDR1 and CDR2 (germline): LNHDA, SQIVND (reference sequence). CDR3 length equals 14 residues. Unmatched junction bases numbered 4, after V lost 3 bases and J lost 2 bases. The CDR3 coding sequence is TGTGCCAGTAGTATGGGGACAGTGACCTACGAGCAGTACTTC. It translates to CASSMGTVTYEQYF.

The rearrangement joins TRBV24-1 to TRBJ2-1, with 8 bases identical to TRBD2. Germline CDR1 reads KGHDR; CDR2 reads SFDVKD. With V trimmed by 3 bases and J by 2 bases, 11 bases remained unmatched. The CDR3 runs 18 residues. The CDR3 here is CATSDREVAGLPYNEQFF. CDR3 sequence (DNA): TGTGCCACCAGTGATAGGGAGGTAGCGGGATTACCCTACAATGAGCAGTTCTTC.

This clone was detected a few times. The V gene is TRBV28, the J gene TRBJ2-7; no reliable D call. CDR1 and CDR2 from the germline V gene are MDHEN and SYDVKM. Trimming pared 6 bases from V and 2 bases from J, leaving 14 bases between. The CDR3 extends over 14 amino acids. DNA for the CDR3: TGTGCCAGCAGCCCCATCTTCAAGGCCTACGAGCAGTACTTC. Its protein is CASSPIFKAYEQYF.

This clone has a count of ten or more. The chain combines TRBV20-1 with TRBJ1-3; D not resolved. Between the trimmed V and J ends, which lost 4 bases and 0 bases, there was a span of 7 bases. The CDR3 totals 13 residues. CDR1 and CDR2 (germline): DFQATT, SNEGSKA (reference sequence). The CDR3 here is CSATTGSGNTIYF. In DNA form, the CDR3 reads TGCAGTGCTACGACGGGCTCTGGAAACACCATATATTTT.

This clone appeared many times. This rearrangement joins TRBV29-1 to TRBJ2-2, with D perhaps TRBD2 (6 bases). Trimming took 5 bases from V and 1 from J, leaving 11 bases between them. Germline V gene sequence: CDR1 SQVTM, CDR2 ANQGSEA. The CDR3 has 14 amino acids. The CDR3 sequence: CSVTGGMNTGELFF. In DNA, the CDR3 is TGCAGCGTTACCGGGGGTATGAACACCGGGGAGCTGTTTTTT.

This clone was observed many times. The chain carries TRBV28 and TRBJ1-1; the D is unclear. V was clipped by 3 bases and J by 0 bases, with 5 bases between them. This CDR3 is built from 13 residues. Germline CDR1 reads MDHEN; CDR2 reads SYDVKM. The CDR3: CASSLLMNTEAFF. The CDR3, as DNA: TGTGCCAGCAGTTTGTTAATGAACACTGAAGCTTTCTTT.

The V gene is TRBV10-3, the J gene TRBJ1-1; weak D call: TRBD1 (5 bases). Trimming shortened V by 4 bases and J by 3 bases, and 12 bases separated the two germline ends. The germline V gene encodes CDR1 ENHRY and CDR2 SYGVKD. This CDR3 has 14 residues. The CDR3 protein is CAISGYRIDTEAFF. CDR3 coding DNA: TGTGCCATCAGTGGTTACAGGATCGACACTGAAGCTTTCTTT.

The table lists this clone with many counts. The chain links TRBV7-2 to TRBJ1-2, with TRBD1 as a possible D gene (6 bases). V dropped 4 bases and J dropped 4 bases, with 10 bases sitting between them. Germline CDR1 reads SGHTA; CDR2 reads FQGNSA. The CDR3 contains 13 residues. Written as DNA, the CDR3 is TGTGCCAGCAGCTCACAGGGTTCCTATGGCTACACCTTC. Residues: CASSSQGSYGYTF. The whole variable domain, filled in from reference TRBV7-2 and TRBJ1-2, reads GAGVSQSPSNKVTEKGKDVELRCDPISGHTALYWYRQSLGQGLEFLIYFQGNSAPDKSGLPSDRFSAERTGGSVSTLTIQRTQQEDSAVYLCASSSQGSYGYTFGSGTRLTVV.

The J gene is TRBJ1-5, the V gene TRBV2; D is unresolved. Deletions cut 3 bases from V and 5 bases from J, with 5 bases between. The CDR3 length is 12 residues. The germline V gene encodes CDR1 SNHLY and CDR2 FYNNEI. Written as DNA, the CDR3 is TGTGCCAGCAGTGATGGGGATCAGCCCCAGCATTTT. Translating gives CASSDGDQPQHF. The full variable domain, in which reference TRBV2 and TRBJ1-5 provide the parts outside the CDR3, is EPEVTQTPSHQVTQMGQEVILRCVPISNHLYFYWYRQILGQKVEFLVSFYNNEISEKSEIFDDQFSVERPDGSNFTLKIRSTKLEDSAMYFCASSDGDQPQHFGDGTRLSIL.

This clone was counted at least ten times. The same CDR3 can be traced to other DNA sequences in this sample. This chain joins TRBV10-3 and TRBJ2-2; TRBD1 or TRBD2 may be the D gene (5 bases each). The germline V gene encodes CDR1 ENHRY and CDR2 SYGVKD. The CDR3 runs to 14 residues. Deletions cut 5 bases from V and 1 base from J, with 8 bases between. CDR3 region: CAISSGQNTGELFF. CDR3 nucleotide sequence: TGTGCCATCAGTAGCGGACAGAACACCGGGGAGCTGTTTTTT.

Many counts were recorded for this clone. The CDR3 carries no conserved terminal phenylalanine or tryptophan, so it likely arises from a read error. V is TRBV2 and J is TRBJ1-2; a weak D match, TRBD1 (6 bases). This CDR3 has 15 residues. With 5 bases removed from V and 6 bases from J, the gap between germline ends came to 19 bases. Germline-derived CDR1 and CDR2 are SNHLY and FYNNEI. The CDR3 DNA is TGTGCCAGCAGTTACGACAGGCGACGCTCAGATGGCTACACCCTC. Its translation is CASSYDRRRSDGYTL.

This clone was detected many times. This rearrangement joins TRBV11-2 to TRBJ2-5; D ambiguous. The germline V gene encodes CDR1 SGHAT and CDR2 FQNNGV. Trimming pared 1 base from V and 2 bases from J, leaving 8 bases between. This CDR3 has 14 residues. The CDR3 DNA reads as TGTGCCAGCAGCTTAGTCCGGTTTCAAGAGACCCAGTACTTC. Protein: CASSLVRFQETQYF.

This clone has just a few counts. The chain uses TRBV10-2 and TRBJ1-2; no firm D call. This CDR3 contains 15 residues. V was shortened by 4 bases and J by 8 bases, with 20 bases between the two germline ends. Germline-derived CDR1 and CDR2 are WSHSY and SAAADI. The CDR3 reads CASSVSGPLTKGYTF. The CDR3 DNA sequence: TGCGCCAGCAGTGTCTCCGGGCCCTTAACTAAAGGCTACACCTTC.

The chain has TRBV6-1 and TRBJ1-1; D remains unclear. V gave up 6 bases and J gave up 0 bases, with 11 bases separating them. The V gene's germline CDR1 is MNHNS and CDR2 SASEGT. The CDR3 length is 14 residues. Written as DNA, the CDR3 is TGTGCCAGCAGGGCCCGACACATGAACACTGAAGCTTTCTTT. Translating it yields CASRARHMNTEAFF.

The V call is TRBV7-9, the J call TRBJ2-7, with a weak D call TRBD2 (5 bases). Trimming took off 3 bases at V and 4 bases at J, with 10 bases between the two ends. The germline V gene encodes CDR1 SEHNR and CDR2 FQNEAQ (reference sequence). There are 13 residues in the CDR3. Here the CDR3 reads CASSFWTSYEQYF. The CDR3, as DNA: TGTGCCAGCAGCTTCTGGACTTCATACGAGCAGTACTTC.

The V call is TRBV2, the J call TRBJ2-5; D is uncertain. This CDR3 has 11 amino acids. Looked up from germline, CDR1 is SNHLY and CDR2 is FYNNEI. Between the trimmed V and J ends, which lost 3 bases and 5 bases, there was a span of 4 bases. The CDR3 sequence: CASSDLETQYF. CDR3 nucleotides: TGTGCCAGCAGTGATCTTGAGACCCAGTACTTC.

This clone was observed many times. The genes are TRBV10-3 and TRBJ1-1, with D perhaps matching TRBD1 (6 bases). Germline CDR1 ENHRY, CDR2 SYGVKD. The CDR3 consists of 13 residues. The germline V and J ends were trimmed by 2 bases and 7 bases, with 11 bases remaining between them. CDR3 coding DNA: TGTGCCATCAGTGAGGGGGGCAGGGATGAAGCTTTCTTT. Translated: CAISEGGRDEAFF.

The CDR3 is CASSLGAGTETQYF. DNA of the CDR3: TGTGCCAGCAGCTTAGGCGCAGGGACGGAGACCCAGTACTTC. The genes are TRBV11-2 and TRBJ2-5; D tentatively reads TRBD1 or TRBD2 (5 bases each). This CDR3 region has 14 residues. The V and J ends lost 1 base and 5 bases respectively, with 11 bases between them. Germline V CDR1 and CDR2: SGHAT, FQNNGV.

In this sample, this clone turned up many times. J is TRBJ1-4 and V is TRBV2; D unclear. With 6 bases removed from V and 7 bases from J, the gap between germline ends came to 21 bases. The CDR3 has 16 amino acids. Germline lookup yields CDR1 SNHLY and CDR2 FYNNEI. CDR3 protein: CASRPANLGGSEKLFF. For the CDR3, the DNA is TGTGCCAGCAGACCAGCCAACCTCGGCGGGAGTGAAAAACTGTTTTTT.

The table lists this clone with many counts. The chain carries TRBV7-2 and TRBJ1-4; 7 bases line up with TRBD1. After removal of 1 base from V and 5 bases from J, the junction contained 7 bases not matched to a gene. The CDR3 consists of 16 residues. Germline V gene sequence: CDR1 SGHTA, CDR2 FQGNSA. CDR3 nucleotides: TGTGCCAGCAGCTTAGGAGGCGGGACAGCAAATGAAAAACTGTTTTTT. It translates to CASSLGGGTANEKLFF.

This clone came up once. The chain employs TRBV20-1 and TRBJ1-3; D is undetermined. V was clipped by 1 base and J by 1 base, with 11 bases between them. Germline loops: CDR1 DFQATT, CDR2 SNEGSKA (reference sequence). This CDR3 is built from 15 residues. CDR3 DNA: TGCAGTGCTAGAGGTGACGCCAGGTCTGGAAACACCATATATTTT. Protein: CSARGDARSGNTIYF.